This TCR beta chain was sequenced in a study of T cells after somatic rescue of genetic block. Profiled with immunoSEQ multiplex PCR; TCRdb holds only in-frame clones, not every one. The sample includes some 7,000 clones, about 81% of them seen just once. Looked up from germline, CDR1 is LGHNA and CDR2 is YNFKEQ. The CDR3 is 14 residues long. Trimming removed 6 bases at V and 8 bases at J, with 19 bases between. The chain recombines TRBV4-2 with TRBJ2-5, with D unresolved. The receptor was derived from a boy between 10 and 17 years old. The material sequenced was peripheral blood mononuclear cells (PBMCs). The CDR3 nucleotides are TGTGCCAGCAGTTACAGCCACCAAGCCATCACCCAGTACTTC. As protein: CASSYSHQAITQYF.